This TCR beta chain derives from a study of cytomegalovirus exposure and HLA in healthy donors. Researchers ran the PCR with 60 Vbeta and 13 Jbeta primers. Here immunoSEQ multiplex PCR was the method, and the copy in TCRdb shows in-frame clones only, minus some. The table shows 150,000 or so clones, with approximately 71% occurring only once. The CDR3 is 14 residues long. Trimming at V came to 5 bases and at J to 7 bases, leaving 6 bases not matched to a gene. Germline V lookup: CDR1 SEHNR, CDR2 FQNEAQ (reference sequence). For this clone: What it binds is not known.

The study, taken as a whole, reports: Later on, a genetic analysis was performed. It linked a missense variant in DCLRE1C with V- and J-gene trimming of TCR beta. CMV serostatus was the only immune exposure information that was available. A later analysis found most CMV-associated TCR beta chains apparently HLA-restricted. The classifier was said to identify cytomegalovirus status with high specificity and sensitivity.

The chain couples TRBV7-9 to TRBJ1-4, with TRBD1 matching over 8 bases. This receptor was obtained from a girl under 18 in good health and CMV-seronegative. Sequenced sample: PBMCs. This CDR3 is CASSLPGQAEKLFF. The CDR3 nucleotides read TGTGCCAGCAGCCTCCCGGGACAGGCTGAAAAACTGTTTTTT.